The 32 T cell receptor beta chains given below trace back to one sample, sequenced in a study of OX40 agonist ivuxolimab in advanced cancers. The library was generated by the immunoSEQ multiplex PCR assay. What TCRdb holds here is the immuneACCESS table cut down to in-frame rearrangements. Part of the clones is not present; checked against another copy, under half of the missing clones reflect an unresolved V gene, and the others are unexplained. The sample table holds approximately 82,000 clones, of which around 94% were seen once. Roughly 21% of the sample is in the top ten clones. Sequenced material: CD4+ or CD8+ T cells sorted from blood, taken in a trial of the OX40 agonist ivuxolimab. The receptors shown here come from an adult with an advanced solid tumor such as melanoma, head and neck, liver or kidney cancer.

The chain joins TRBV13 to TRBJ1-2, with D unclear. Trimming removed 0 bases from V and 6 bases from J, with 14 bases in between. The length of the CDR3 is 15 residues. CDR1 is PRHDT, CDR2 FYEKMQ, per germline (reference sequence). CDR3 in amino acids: CASSLGLSGLDGYTF. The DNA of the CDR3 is TGTGCCAGCAGCTTAGGCCTATCGGGCCTGGATGGCTACACCTTC.

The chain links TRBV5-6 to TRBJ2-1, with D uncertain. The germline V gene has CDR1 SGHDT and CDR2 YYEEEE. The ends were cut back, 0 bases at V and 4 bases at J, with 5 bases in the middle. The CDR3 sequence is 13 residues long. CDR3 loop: CASSLARYNEQFF. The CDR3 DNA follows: TGTGCCAGCAGCTTGGCTAGATACAATGAGCAGTTCTTC. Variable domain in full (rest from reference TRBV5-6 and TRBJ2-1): DAGVTQSPTHLIKTRGQQVTLRCSPKSGHDTVSWYQQALGQGPQFIFQYYEEEERQRGNFPDRFSGHQFPNYSSELNVNALLLGDSALYLCASSLARYNEQFFGPGTRLTVL.

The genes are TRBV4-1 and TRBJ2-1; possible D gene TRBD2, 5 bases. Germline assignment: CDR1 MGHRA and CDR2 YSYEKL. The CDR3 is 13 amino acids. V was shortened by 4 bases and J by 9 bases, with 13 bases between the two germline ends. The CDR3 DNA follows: TGCGCCAGCAGCCTCTCGGGGTGGGGTGAGCAGTTCTTC. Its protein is CASSLSGWGEQFF.

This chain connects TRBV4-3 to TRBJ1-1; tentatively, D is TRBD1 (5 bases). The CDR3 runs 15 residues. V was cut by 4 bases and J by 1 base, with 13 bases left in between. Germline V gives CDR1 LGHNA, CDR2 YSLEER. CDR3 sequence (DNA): TGCGCCAGCAGCCCGGGGGGTTTCGGGAACACTGAAGCTTTCTTT. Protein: CASSPGGFGNTEAFF.

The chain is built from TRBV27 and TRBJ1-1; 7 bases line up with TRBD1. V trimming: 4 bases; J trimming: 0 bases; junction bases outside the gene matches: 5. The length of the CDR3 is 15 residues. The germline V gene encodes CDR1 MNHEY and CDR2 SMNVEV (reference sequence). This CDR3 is CASSYLDRMNTEAFF. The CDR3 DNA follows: TGTGCCAGCAGTTACCTGGACAGGATGAACACTGAAGCTTTCTTT.

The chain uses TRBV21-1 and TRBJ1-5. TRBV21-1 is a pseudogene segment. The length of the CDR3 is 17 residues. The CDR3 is CASSKWEAGDSNQPQHF. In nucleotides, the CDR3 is TGTGCCAGCAGCAAATGGGAAGCTGGGGATAGCAATCAGCCCCAGCATTTT.

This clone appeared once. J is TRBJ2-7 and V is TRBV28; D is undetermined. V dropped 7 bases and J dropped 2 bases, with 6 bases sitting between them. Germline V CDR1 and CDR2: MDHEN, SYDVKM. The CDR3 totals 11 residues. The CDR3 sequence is CASTRAYEQYF. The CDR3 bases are TGTGCCAGCACGAGAGCCTACGAGCAGTACTTC.

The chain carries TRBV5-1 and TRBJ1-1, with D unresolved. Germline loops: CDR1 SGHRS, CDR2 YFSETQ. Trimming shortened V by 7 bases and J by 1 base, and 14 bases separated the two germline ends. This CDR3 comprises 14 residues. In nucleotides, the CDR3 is TGCGCCAGCGGGGAGGGCCTGGGGAACACTGAAGCTTTCTTT. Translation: CASGEGLGNTEAFF.

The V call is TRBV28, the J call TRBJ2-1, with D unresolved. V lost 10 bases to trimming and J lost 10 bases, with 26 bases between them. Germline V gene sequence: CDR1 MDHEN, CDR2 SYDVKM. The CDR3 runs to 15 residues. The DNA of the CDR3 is TGTGCCACCCTAAAAGGAGAGACCCCGTACGTCGAGCAGTTCTTC. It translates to CATLKGETPYVEQFF.

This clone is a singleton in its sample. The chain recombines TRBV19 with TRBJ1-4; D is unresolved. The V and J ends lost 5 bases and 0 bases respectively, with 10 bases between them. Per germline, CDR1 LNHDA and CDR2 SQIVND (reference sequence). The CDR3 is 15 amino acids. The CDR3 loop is CASSLDEATNEKLFF. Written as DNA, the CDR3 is TGTGCCAGTAGTCTCGACGAAGCAACTAATGAAAAACTGTTTTTT.

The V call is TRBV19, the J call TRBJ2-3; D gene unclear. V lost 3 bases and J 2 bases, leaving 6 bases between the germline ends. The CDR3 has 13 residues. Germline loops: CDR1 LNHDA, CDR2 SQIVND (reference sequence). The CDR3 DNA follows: TGTGCCAGTAGTATGGGATTCACAGATACGCAGTATTTT. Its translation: CASSMGFTDTQYF.

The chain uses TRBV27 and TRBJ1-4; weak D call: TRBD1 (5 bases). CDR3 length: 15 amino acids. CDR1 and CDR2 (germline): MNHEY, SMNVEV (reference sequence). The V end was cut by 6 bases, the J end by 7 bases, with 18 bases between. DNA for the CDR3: TGTGCCAGCAGCCGAACAGGCCCCGGTGGTGAAAAACTGTTTTTT. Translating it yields CASSRTGPGGEKLFF.

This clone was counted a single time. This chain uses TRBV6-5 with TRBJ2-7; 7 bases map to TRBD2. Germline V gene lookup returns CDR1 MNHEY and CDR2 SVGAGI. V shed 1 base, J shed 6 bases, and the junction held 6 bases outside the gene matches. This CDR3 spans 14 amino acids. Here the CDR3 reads CASSYLREKGEQYF. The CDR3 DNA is TGTGCCAGCAGTTACTTGCGGGAGAAGGGCGAGCAGTACTTC.

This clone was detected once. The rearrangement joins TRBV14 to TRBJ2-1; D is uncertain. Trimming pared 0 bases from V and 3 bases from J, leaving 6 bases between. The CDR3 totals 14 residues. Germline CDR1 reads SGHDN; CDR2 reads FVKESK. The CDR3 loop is CASSQEIGYNEQFF. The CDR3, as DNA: TGTGCCAGCAGCCAAGAGATCGGCTACAATGAGCAGTTCTTC. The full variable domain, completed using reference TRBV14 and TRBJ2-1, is EAGVTQFPSHSVIEKGQTVTLRCDPISGHDNLYWYRRVMGKEIKFLLHFVKESKQDESGMPNNRFLAERTGGTYSTLKVQPAELEDSGVYFCASSQEIGYNEQFFGPGTRLTVL.

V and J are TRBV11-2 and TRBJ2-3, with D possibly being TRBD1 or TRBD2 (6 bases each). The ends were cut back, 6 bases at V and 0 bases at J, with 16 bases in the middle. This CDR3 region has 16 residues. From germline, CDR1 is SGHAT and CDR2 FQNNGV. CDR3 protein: CASSTDGGTSTDTQYF. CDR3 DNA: TGTGCCAGCAGTACAGACGGGGGCACTAGCACAGATACGCAGTATTTT.

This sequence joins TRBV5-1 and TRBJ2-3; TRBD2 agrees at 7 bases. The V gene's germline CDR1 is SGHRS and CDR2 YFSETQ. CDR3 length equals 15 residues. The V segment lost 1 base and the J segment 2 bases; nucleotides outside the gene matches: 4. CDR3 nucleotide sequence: TGCGCCAGCAGCTTGTCGGGGGGATTCACAGATACGCAGTATTTT. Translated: CASSLSGGFTDTQYF.

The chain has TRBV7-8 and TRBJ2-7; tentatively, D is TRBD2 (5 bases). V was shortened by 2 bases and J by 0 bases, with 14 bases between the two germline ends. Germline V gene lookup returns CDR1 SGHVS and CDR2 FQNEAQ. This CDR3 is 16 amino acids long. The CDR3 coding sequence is TGTGCCAGCAGCTTATGGGCTAGCCCGAGCTCCTACGAGCAGTACTTC. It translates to CASSLWASPSSYEQYF.

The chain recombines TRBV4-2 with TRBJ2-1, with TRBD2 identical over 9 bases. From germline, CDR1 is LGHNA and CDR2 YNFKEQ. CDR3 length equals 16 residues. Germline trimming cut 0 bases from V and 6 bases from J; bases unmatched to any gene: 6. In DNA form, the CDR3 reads TGTGCCAGCAGCCAAGATCAGGGTAGCGGGAGCAATGAGCAGTTCTTC. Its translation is CASSQDQGSGSNEQFF.

CDR3 sequence reads: CASSPGDRDQPQHF. The CDR3 nucleotides read TGTGCCAGTAGTCCTGGGGACAGGGATCAGCCCCAGCATTTT. The rearrangement links TRBV19 to TRBJ1-5, with 9 bases matching TRBD1. This CDR3 is 14 amino acids long. With 5 bases clipped from V and 5 bases from J, the junction kept 4 bases outside the gene matches. The germline CDR1 and CDR2 sequences are LNHDA and SQIVND (reference sequence).

The CDR3 loop reads CASSPGHPIEPQHF. The CDR3, as DNA: TGTGCCAGCAGCCCTGGACACCCTATCGAGCCCCAGCATTTT. The chain recombines TRBV7-9 with TRBJ1-5, with a possible D match to TRBD1 (5 bases). The CDR3 is made up of 14 amino acids. Germline V gives CDR1 SEHNR, CDR2 FQNEAQ (reference sequence). V shed 5 bases and J shed 8 bases, with 16 bases lying between them.

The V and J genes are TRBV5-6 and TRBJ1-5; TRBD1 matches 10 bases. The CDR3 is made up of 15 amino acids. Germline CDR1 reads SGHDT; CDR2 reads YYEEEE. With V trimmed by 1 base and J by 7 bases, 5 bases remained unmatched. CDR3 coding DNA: TGTGCCAGCAGCTTGTATGGGACAGGGGACCAGCCCCAGCATTTT. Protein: CASSLYGTGDQPQHF.

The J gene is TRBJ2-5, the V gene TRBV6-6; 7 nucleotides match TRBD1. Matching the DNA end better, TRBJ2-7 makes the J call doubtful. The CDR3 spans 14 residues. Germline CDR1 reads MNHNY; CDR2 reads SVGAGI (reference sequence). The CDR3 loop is CASSPRDSSYEQYF. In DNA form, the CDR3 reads TGTGCCAGCAGTCCCCGGGACAGCTCCTACGAGCAGTACTTC.

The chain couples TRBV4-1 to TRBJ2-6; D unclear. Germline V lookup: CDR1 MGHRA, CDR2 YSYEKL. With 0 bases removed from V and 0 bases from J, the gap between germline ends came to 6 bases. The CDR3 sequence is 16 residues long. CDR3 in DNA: TGCGCCAGCAGCCAAGATCCGACCTCTGGGGCCAACGTCCTGACTTTC. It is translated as CASSQDPTSGANVLTF.

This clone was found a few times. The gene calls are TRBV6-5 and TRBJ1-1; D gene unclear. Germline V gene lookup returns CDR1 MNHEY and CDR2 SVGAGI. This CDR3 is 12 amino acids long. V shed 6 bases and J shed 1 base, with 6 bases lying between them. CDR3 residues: CASRHRNTEAFF. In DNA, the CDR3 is TGTGCCAGCAGACACAGGAACACTGAAGCTTTCTTT.

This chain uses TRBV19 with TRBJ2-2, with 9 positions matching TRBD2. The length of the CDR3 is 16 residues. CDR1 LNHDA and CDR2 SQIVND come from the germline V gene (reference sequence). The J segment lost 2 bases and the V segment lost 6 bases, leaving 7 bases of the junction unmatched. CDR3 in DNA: TGTGCCAGTAGGGGCTTAGCGGGGGACAACACCGGGGAGCTGTTTTTT. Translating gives CASRGLAGDNTGELFF.

CDR3 coding DNA: TGTGCCATCAGTGAGTCGGAGGACAATGAGCAGTTCTTC. Its translation: CAISESEDNEQFF. This chain uses TRBV10-3 with TRBJ2-1; weak D call: TRBD2 (5 bases). V was cut by 0 bases and J by 5 bases, with 5 bases left in between. In germline, CDR1 is ENHRY, CDR2 SYGVKD. The CDR3 sequence is 13 residues long.

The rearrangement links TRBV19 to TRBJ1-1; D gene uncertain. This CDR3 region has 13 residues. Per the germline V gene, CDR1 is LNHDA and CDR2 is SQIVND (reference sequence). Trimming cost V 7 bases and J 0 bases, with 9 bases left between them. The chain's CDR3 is CASKPLMNTEAFF. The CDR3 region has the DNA TGTGCCAGTAAACCCCTGATGAACACTGAAGCTTTCTTT.

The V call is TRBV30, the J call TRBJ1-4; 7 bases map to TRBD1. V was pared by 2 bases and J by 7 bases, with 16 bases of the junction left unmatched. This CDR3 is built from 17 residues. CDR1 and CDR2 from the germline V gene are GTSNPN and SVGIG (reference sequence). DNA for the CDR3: TGTGCCTGGAGTCTACAGACAGGGTGGAATGACGGTGAAAAACTGTTTTTT. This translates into CAWSLQTGWNDGEKLFF. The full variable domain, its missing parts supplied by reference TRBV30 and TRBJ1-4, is SQTIHQWPATLVQPVGSPLSLECTVEGTSNPNLYWYRQAAGRGLQLLFYSVGIGQISSEVPQNLSASRPQDRQFILSSKKLLLSDSGFYLCAWSLQTGWNDGEKLFFGSGTQLSVL.

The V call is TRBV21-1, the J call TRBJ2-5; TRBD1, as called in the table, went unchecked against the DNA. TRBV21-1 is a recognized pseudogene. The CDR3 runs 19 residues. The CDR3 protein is CASSKGVYLGQPEGETQYF. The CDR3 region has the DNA TGTGCCAGCAGCAAAGGTGTGTATCTTGGACAGCCCGAAGGAGAGACCCAGTACTTC.

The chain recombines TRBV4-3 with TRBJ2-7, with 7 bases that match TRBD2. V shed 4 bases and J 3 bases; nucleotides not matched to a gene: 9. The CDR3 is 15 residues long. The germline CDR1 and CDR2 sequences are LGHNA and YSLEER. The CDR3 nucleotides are TGCGCCAGCAGCCCCGGGGCTAGCGGAAACTACGAGCAGTACTTC. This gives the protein CASSPGASGNYEQYF.

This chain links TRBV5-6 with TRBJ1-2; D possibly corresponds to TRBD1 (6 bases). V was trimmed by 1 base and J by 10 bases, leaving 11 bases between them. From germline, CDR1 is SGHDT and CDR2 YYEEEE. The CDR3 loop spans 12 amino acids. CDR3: CASSLLGGDYTF. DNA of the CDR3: TGTGCCAGCAGCTTGCTAGGGGGGGACTACACCTTC.

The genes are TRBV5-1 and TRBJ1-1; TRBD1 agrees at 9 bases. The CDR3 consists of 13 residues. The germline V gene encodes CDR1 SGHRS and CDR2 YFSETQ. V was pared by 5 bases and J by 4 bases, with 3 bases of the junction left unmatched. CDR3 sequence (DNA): TGCGCCAGCAGACCGACAGGGGGCACTGAAGCTTTCTTT. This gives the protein CASRPTGGTEAFF. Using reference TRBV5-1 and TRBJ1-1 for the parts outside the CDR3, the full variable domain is KAGVTQTPRYLIKTRGQQVTLSCSPISGHRSVSWYQQTPGQGLQFLFEYFSETQRNKGNFPGRFSGRQFSNSRSEMNVSTLELGDSALYLCASRPTGGTEAFFGQGTRLTVV.